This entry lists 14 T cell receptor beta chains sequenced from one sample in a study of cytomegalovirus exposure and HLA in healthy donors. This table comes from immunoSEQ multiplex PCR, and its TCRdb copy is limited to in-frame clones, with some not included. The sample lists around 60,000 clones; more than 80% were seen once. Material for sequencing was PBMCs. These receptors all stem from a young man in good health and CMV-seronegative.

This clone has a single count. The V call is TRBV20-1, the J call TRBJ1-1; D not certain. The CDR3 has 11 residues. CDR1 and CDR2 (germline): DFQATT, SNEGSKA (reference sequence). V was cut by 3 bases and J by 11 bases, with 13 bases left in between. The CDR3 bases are TGCAGTGCTAGGGGAGGGATGGGGGCTTTCTTT. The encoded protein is CSARGGMGAFF.

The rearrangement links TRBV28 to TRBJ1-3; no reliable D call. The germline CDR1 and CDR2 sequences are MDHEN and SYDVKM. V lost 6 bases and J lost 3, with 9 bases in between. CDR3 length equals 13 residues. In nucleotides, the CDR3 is TGTGCCAGCAGGTCTGGCCTTGGAAACACCATATATTTT. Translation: CASRSGLGNTIYF.

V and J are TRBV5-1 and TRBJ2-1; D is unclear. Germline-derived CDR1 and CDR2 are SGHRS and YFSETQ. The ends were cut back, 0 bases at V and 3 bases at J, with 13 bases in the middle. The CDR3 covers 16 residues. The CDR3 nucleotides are TGCGCCAGCAGCTTGGTGGCCGCCACAAGCTACAATGAGCAGTTCTTC. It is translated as CASSLVAATSYNEQFF.

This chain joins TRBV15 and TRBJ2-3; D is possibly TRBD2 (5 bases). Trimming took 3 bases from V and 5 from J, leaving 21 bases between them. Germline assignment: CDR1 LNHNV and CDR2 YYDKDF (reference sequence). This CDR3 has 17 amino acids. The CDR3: CATSRPLGEGWGDTQYF. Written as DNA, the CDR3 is TGTGCCACCAGCAGGCCCCTGGGCGAGGGATGGGGAGATACGCAGTATTTT.

The CDR3 DNA is TGTGCCAGCAGTGTTACAGGGAGCTACGAGCAGTACTTC. Translation gives CASSVTGSYEQYF. V and J are TRBV2 and TRBJ2-7; perhaps TRBD1 as D (6 bases). CDR3 length equals 13 residues. The V end lost 4 bases, the J end lost 3 bases, and 10 bases lay between the germline ends. Looked up from germline, CDR1 is SNHLY and CDR2 is FYNNEI.

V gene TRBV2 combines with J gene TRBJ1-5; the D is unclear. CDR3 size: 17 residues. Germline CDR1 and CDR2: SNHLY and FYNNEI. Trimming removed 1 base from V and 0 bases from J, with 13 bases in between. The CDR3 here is CASSEGLWAYSNQPQHF. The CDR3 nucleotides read TGTGCCAGCAGTGAAGGATTGTGGGCTTATAGCAATCAGCCCCAGCATTTT.

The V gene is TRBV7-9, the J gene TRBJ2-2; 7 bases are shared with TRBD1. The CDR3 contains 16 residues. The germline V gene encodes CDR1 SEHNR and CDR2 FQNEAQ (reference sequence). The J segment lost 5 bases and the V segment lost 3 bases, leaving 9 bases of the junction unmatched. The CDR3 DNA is TGTGCCAGCAGCTTGCGCCGACAGGGCAAAACCGGGGAGCTGTTTTTT. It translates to CASSLRRQGKTGELFF.

The CDR3 nucleotides are TGTGCCAGCAGCTTAGATTCCGGGGTGGGATACAATGAGCAGTTCTTC. Encoded protein: CASSLDSGVGYNEQFF. This sequence joins TRBV11-3 and TRBJ2-1; the D gene is possibly TRBD2 (5 bases). From germline, CDR1 is SGHNT and CDR2 YENEEA. Trimming pared 0 bases from V and 4 bases from J, leaving 13 bases between. The CDR3 length is 16 residues. The whole variable domain, remainder taken from reference TRBV11-3 and TRBJ2-1, is EAGVVQSPRYKIIEKKQPVAFWCNPISGHNTLYWYLQNLGQGPELLIRYENEEAVDDSQLPKDRFSAERLKGVDSTLKIQPAELGDSAVYLCASSLDSGVGYNEQFFGPGTRLTVL.

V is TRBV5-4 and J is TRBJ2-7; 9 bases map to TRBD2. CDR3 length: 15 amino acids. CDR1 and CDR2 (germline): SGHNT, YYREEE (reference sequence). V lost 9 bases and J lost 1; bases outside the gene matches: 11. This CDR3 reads CATSPAGGFSYEQYF. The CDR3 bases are TGTGCCACCTCCCCAGCGGGAGGTTTTTCCTACGAGCAGTACTTC.

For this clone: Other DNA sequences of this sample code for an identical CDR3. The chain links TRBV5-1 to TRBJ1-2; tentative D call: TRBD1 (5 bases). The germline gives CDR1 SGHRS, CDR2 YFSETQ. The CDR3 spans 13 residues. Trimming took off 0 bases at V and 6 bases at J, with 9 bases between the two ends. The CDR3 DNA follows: TGCGCCAGCAGCTTGGGCCAGGGTAATGGCTACACCTTC. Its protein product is CASSLGQGNGYTF.

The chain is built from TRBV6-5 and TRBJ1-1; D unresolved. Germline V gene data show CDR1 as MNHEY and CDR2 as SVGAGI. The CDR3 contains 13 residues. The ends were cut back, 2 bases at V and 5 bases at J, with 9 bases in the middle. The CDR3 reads CASSYGLRTEAFF. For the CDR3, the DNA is TGTGCCAGCAGTTACGGGCTCCGTACTGAAGCTTTCTTT.

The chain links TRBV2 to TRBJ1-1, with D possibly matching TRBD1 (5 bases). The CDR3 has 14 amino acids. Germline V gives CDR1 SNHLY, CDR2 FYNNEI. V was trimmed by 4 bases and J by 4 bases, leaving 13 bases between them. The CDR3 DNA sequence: TGTGCCAGCAGTGGCGAGTTCGGGGGCACTGAAGCTTTCTTT. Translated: CASSGEFGGTEAFF.

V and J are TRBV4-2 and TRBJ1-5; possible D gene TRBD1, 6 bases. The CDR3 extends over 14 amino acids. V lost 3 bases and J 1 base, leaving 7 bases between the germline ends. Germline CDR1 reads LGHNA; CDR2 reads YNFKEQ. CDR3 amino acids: CASSQDRSNQPQHF. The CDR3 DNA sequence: TGTGCCAGCAGCCAGGACAGAAGCAATCAGCCCCAGCATTTT.

Written as DNA, the CDR3 is TGTGCCAGCAGCTGGGGGGACAGGGGTACAGATACGCAGTATTTT. As protein: CASSWGDRGTDTQYF. The genes are TRBV5-5 and TRBJ2-3; 10 bases map to TRBD1. The CDR3 is 15 amino acids. V lost 3 bases and J lost 3; bases outside the gene matches: 4. The germline V gene encodes CDR1 SGHKS and CDR2 YYEKEE (reference sequence).